This T cell receptor (beta chain) emerged from a study of memory CD4+ T cells and cytomegalovirus serostatus. For the study at large: Donors were healthy Belgian adults, under 10 CMV seropositive and around 24 seronegative. The study, taken as a whole, reports: Of approximately 150 reported CMV TCRbeta sequences, roughly 67 were found in memory CD4+ repertoires.

Comments on this clone: Antigen unknown.

The J segment lost 2 bases and the V segment lost 3 bases, leaving 0 bases of the junction unmatched. The germline V gene encodes CDR1 KGHSH and CDR2 LQKENI. The CDR3 totals 13 residues. The sort gate was single viable CD3+CD4+CD8-CD45RO+ cells for memory CD4+ T cells. Serostatus was set by detecting CMV pp150, pp28, p38, p52 IgG. Sequenced by immunoSEQ multiplex PCR; TCRdb stores in-frame clones only, minus some. The data contain some 46,000 clones, 77% of them seen just once; the ten biggest clones take up less than 0.75%. The origin of this receptor is an adult in good health and CMV-seronegative. V gene TRBV18 combines with J gene TRBJ2-7; 8 positions agree with TRBD1. Sequenced sample: memory CD4+ T cells from blood. CDR3 sequence: CASSPTGAYEQYF. The CDR3 DNA is TGTGCCAGCTCACCGACAGGGGCCTACGAGCAGTACTTC.